This TCR beta chain was sequenced in a study of blood T cell repertoires in COVID-19. Study in general: Researchers got acute and convalescent COVID-19 samples from the United States, Italy and Spain.

V trimming: 5 bases; J trimming: 5 bases; junction bases outside the gene matches: 8. Germline values: CDR1 SGHAT, CDR2 FQDESV (reference sequence). The CDR3 is 14 amino acids. TCRdb's copy holds only in-frame clones and misses some; the assay was immunoSEQ multiplex PCR. The table records about 34,000 clones, around nine tenths of them present only once. This clone occurred once. The V call is TRBV11-1, the J call TRBJ1-1, with 7 bases lining up with TRBD1. This TCR was sampled from a man in his fifties or sixties with active or convalescent COVID-19. Sequenced material: peripheral blood. The CDR3 region is CASSPRQGRTEAFF. CDR3 coding DNA: TGTGCCAGCAGCCCTAGACAGGGTCGGACTGAAGCTTTCTTT.